The present TCR beta chain was sequenced within a study of response to subunit inactivated influenza vaccine. Points from the study as a whole: Researchers suggested that each seasonal influenza vaccination recruits few new T cells.

CDR3 size: 13 residues. Trimming cost V 6 bases and J 2 bases, with 13 bases left between them. Germline lookup yields CDR1 DFQATT and CDR2 SNEGSKA (reference sequence). One entry per CDR3 protein, called by TCRdb with MiXCR from the RT-PCR reads. The sample carries roughly 520,000 distinct CDR3 sequences, 25% recorded once. This clonotype was observed many times. Its cognate antigen is unknown. The starting material was CD4+ T cells sorted from PBMCs, obtained roughly 5 days after vaccination. The sequence came from a man aged 50 to 60 who received an inactivated influenza vaccine. The chain joins TRBV20-1 to TRBJ1-2; D is unresolved. The CDR3 is CSASIRGNYGYTF. The CDR3 DNA reads TGCAGTGCCTCAATCCGAGGGAACTATGGCTACACCTTC.